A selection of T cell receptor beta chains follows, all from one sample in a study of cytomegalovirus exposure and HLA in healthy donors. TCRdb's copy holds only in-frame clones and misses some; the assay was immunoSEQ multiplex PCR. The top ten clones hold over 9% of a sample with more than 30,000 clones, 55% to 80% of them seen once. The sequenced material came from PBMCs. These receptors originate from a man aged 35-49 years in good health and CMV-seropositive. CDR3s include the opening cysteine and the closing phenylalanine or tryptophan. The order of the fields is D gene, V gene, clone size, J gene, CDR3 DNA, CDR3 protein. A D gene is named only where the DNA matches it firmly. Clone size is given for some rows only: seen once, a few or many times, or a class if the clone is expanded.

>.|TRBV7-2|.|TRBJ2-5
TGTGCCAGCAGCTTAGCCGGAGTCGAACAAGAGACCCAGTACTTC
CASSLAGVEQETQYF
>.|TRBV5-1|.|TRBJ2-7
TGCGCCAGCAGCTACAGGAGCTCCTACGAGCAGTACTTC
CASSYRSSYEQYF
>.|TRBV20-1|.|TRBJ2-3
TGCAGTGCCTCGCCGGGGGATACGCAGTATTTT
CSASPGDTQYF
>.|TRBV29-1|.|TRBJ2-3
TGCAGCGTTGCAGGTCTTCATTCGGGCACAGATACGCAGTATTTT
CSVAGLHSGTDTQYF
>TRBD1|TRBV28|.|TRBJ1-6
TGTGCCAGCAGACTAGGACAGGGTTATCGTTCACCCCTCCACTTT
CASRLGQGYRSPLHF
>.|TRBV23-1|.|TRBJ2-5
TGCGCCAGCAGTCAATGGACAGAGCAAGAGACCCAGTACTTC
CASSQWTEQETQYF
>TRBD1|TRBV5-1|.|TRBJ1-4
TGCGCCAGCAGCATCCAGGGGGTGGATGAAAAACTGTTTTTT
CASSIQGVDEKLFF
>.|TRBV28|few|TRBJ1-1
TGTGCCAGCAGTTTATACCAAGGGCGGGACACTGAAGCTTTCTTT
CASSLYQGRDTEAFF
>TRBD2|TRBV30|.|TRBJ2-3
TGTGCCTGGAGTGCAGCCAGCGGGGGTGGCACAGATACGCAGTATTTT
CAWSAASGGGTDTQYF
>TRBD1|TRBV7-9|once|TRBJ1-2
TGTGCCAGCAGCCCAAGGACAGGGACAAACTATGGCTACACCTTC
CASSPRTGTNYGYTF
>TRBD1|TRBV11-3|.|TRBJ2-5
TGTGCCAGCGCTTCTGGGGGGACAGGGGGAGAGACCCAGTACTTC
CASASGGTGGETQYF
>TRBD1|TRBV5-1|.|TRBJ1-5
TGCGCCAGCAGCTCCGGGACAGGGGGTAATCAGCCCCAGCATTTT
CASSSGTGGNQPQHF
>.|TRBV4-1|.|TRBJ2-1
TGCGCCAGCAGCCAAGAGGGAGCCGGGCATCAGTTCTTC
CASSQEGAGHQFF
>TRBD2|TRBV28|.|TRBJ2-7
TGTGCCAGCAGTCCGCTTCTAGCGGGGGACTACGAGCAGTACTTC
CASSPLLAGDYEQYF
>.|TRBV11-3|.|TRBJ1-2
TGTGCCAGCGTTGAGGCCGGAAACTATGGCTACACCTTC
CASVEAGNYGYTF
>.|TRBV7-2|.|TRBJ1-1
TGTGCCAGCAGCTCGACCTGGCAGGGTGGTGAAGCTTTCTTT
CASSSTWQGGEAFF
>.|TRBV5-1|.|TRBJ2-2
TGCGCCAGCAGCTTGGATTCGGGTTACACCGGGGAGCTGTTTTTT
CASSLDSGYTGELFF
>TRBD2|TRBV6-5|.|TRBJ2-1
TGTGCCAGCAGTTACGGGTGGGGGGGAGCCTACAATGAGCAGTTCTTC
CASSYGWGGAYNEQFF
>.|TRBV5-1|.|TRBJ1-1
TGCGCCAGCAGCTTGATGGGAGGCCAGAACACTGAAGCTTTCTTT
CASSLMGGQNTEAFF
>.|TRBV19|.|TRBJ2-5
TGTGCCAGTAGTACGGGGGGCCCTGGGGAGCAGTACTTC
CASSTGGPGEQYF
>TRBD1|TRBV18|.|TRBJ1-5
TGTGCCAGCTCCCCGGGACAGGGGGTTCAGCCCCAGCATTTT
CASSPGQGVQPQHF
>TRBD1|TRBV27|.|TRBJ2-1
TGTGCCAGCAGTCCTGGGGCAGGGGGATACAATGAGCAGTTCTTC
CASSPGAGGYNEQFF
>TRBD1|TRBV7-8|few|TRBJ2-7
TGTGCCAGCAGCTTCGACAGGGGATTTAGAGCAGGGGGCGCCGAGCAGTACTTC
CASSFDRGFRAGGAEQYF
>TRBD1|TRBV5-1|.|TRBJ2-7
TGCGCCAGCAGCCCGGGACAGGGTTCCTACGAGCAGTACTTC
CASSPGQGSYEQYF
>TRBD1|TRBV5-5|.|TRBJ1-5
TGTGCCAGCAGCTTCCAGGGGGATCAGCCCCAGCATTTT
CASSFQGDQPQHF
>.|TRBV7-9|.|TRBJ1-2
TGTGCCAGCAGCTTAGTGCCCCCTGGGCCGTATGGCTACACCTTC
CASSLVPPGPYGYTF
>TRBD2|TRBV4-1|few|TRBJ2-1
TGCGCCAGCAGCCAAGTGGATCTGGGACTAGCGGGGGGAAATGAGCAGTTCTTC
CASSQVDLGLAGGNEQFF
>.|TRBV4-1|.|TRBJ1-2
TGCGCCAGCAGCCAAGCAGGGTCTCACTATGGCTACACCTTC
CASSQAGSHYGYTF
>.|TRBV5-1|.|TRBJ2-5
TGCGCCAGCAGCAGCGGCCAAAATCACCCAGAGACCCAGTACTTC
CASSSGQNHPETQYF